The next 13 T cell receptor beta chains were all read from a single sample in a study of T cell responses to AZD1222 COVID-19 vaccine. Libraries were prepared by immunoSEQ multiplex PCR; TCRdb keeps only in-frame clonotypes and omits some of them. The sample consists of about 20,000 clones, approximately 81% of them appearing once. The sequences come from peripheral blood, collected 28 days after the second AZD1222 dose. The origin of the receptors is an adult who received the AZD1222 COVID-19 vaccine.

The DNA of the CDR3 is TGTGCCAGCAGCTTAAAGTGGGGAGAGTCCTACGAGCAGTACTTC. This encodes CASSLKWGESYEQYF. The rearrangement joins TRBV7-8 to TRBJ2-7, with D tentatively TRBD2 (5 bases). The germline V gene encodes CDR1 SGHVS and CDR2 FQNEAQ. The CDR3 runs 15 residues. V gave up 2 bases and J gave up 1 base, with 12 bases separating them.

This chain joins TRBV28 and TRBJ2-1; no reliable D call. Looked up from germline, CDR1 is MDHEN and CDR2 is SYDVKM. This CDR3 is 10 amino acids long. Trimming cost V 3 bases and J 8 bases, with 2 bases left between them. CDR3 region: CASSFHEQFF. CDR3 bases: TGTGCCAGCAGTTTCCATGAGCAGTTCTTC.

The V gene is TRBV12-2, the J gene TRBJ2-7; the table calls TRBD2, which could not be checked here. TRBV12-2 is a recognized pseudogene. The CDR3 loop spans 11 amino acids. The DNA of the CDR3 is TGTGCAAGTCGCTTAGAGCCCGAGCAGTACTTC. It encodes CASRLEPEQYF.

The V call is TRBV24-1, the J call TRBJ2-7; no clear D. Looked up from germline, CDR1 is KGHDR and CDR2 is SFDVKD. This CDR3 has 14 amino acids. The V and J ends lost 4 bases and 0 bases respectively, with 9 bases between them. CDR3 DNA sequence: TGTGCCACCAGTGACCCCAGTGCCTCCTACGAGCAGTACTTC. It encodes CATSDPSASYEQYF.

The gene calls are TRBV2 and TRBJ1-1; a possible D gene is TRBD1 (5 bases). Deletions cut 3 bases from V and 0 bases from J, with 8 bases between. The CDR3 contains 14 residues. Germline V lookup: CDR1 SNHLY, CDR2 FYNNEI. CDR3 sequence reads: CASSEQGLNTEAFF. In DNA, the CDR3 is TGTGCCAGCAGTGAGCAGGGTTTGAACACTGAAGCTTTCTTT.

The J gene is TRBJ1-3, the V gene TRBV30; TRBD1 might be the D (6 bases). Germline V CDR1 and CDR2: GTSNPN, SVGIG (reference sequence). The CDR3 sequence is 16 residues long. V was pared by 0 bases and J by 0 bases, with 12 bases between. The CDR3 DNA follows: TGTGCCTGGAGTGTACCGGGACAAGTCTCTGGAAACACCATATATTTT. It translates to CAWSVPGQVSGNTIYF.

This clone is categorized as large. This chain joins TRBV30 and TRBJ2-7; D is perhaps TRBD2 (6 bases). This CDR3 is built from 11 residues. The germline CDR1 and CDR2 sequences are GTSNPN and SVGIG (reference sequence). V lost 4 bases to trimming and J lost 6 bases, with 10 bases between them. CDR3 sequence reads: CAWTLGGEQYF. The CDR3 DNA is TGTGCCTGGACCCTGGGGGGCGAGCAGTACTTC.

The CDR3 bases are TGTGCCAGCAGCCAACTAACCCACTTCAGTGGCGGGAAGGTCCCCTACGAGCAGTACTTC. This codes for CASSQLTHFSGGKVPYEQYF. J is TRBJ2-7 and V is TRBV6-2 or TRBV6-3, with D possibly matching TRBD2 (6 bases). Germline CDR1 reads MNHEY; CDR2 reads SVGEGT. V was clipped by 6 bases and J by 2 bases, with 32 bases between them. This CDR3 spans 20 amino acids.

The rearrangement joins TRBV4-1 to TRBJ2-2; 7 nucleotides agree with TRBD1. In germline, CDR1 is MGHRA, CDR2 YSYEKL. V was clipped by 4 bases and J by 4 bases; unmatched bases: 9. The CDR3 loop spans 16 amino acids. CDR3 DNA: TGCGCCAGCAGCCCCGCAGGGGGATTAGGCACCGGGGAGCTGTTTTTT. It yields the protein CASSPAGGLGTGELFF.

The J gene is TRBJ2-1, the V gene TRBV5-6; D remains unclear. In germline, CDR1 is SGHDT, CDR2 YYEEEE. CDR3 length equals 15 residues. V lost 1 base and J 5 bases, leaving 13 bases between the germline ends. The CDR3 region is CASSLYPPTNNEQFF. The CDR3, as DNA: TGTGCCAGCAGCTTGTATCCCCCCACAAACAATGAGCAGTTCTTC.

The chain couples TRBV7-2 to TRBJ2-2; 9 nucleotides agree with TRBD2. Germline CDR1 SGHTA, CDR2 FQGNSA. J lost 1 base, V lost 5 bases, and 5 bases had no gene match. The CDR3 is 16 residues long. CDR3 coding DNA: TGTGCCAGCAGCCAAAATAGCGGGGGGAACACCGGGGAGCTGTTTTTT. It is translated as CASSQNSGGNTGELFF. Filled out from reference TRBV7-2 and TRBJ2-2, the complete variable domain reads GAGVSQSPSNKVTEKGKDVELRCDPISGHTALYWYRQSLGQGLEFLIYFQGNSAPDKSGLPSDRFSAERTGGSVSTLTIQRTQQEDSAVYLCASSQNSGGNTGELFFGEGSRLTVL.

V and J are TRBV5-4 and TRBJ1-4, with D perhaps matching TRBD1 (6 bases). This CDR3 has 15 residues. V shed 0 bases and J shed 1 base, with 7 bases lying between them. Germline CDR1 is SGHNT and CDR2 is YYREEE (reference sequence). For the CDR3, the DNA is TGTGCCAGCAGCTTGGGGACAGTAACTAATGAAAAACTGTTTTTT. Its protein is CASSLGTVTNEKLFF.

The rearrangement joins TRBV6-1 to TRBJ2-1; 8 bases are shared with TRBD2. V lost 2 bases and J lost 5; bases outside the gene matches: 5. Germline loops: CDR1 MNHNS, CDR2 SASEGT. The CDR3 covers 15 residues. The CDR3 DNA reads TGTGCCAGCAGTGAAAGGATAGCGGGAAACAATGAGCAGTTCTTC. Its protein is CASSERIAGNNEQFF.